What follows are 22 T cell receptor beta chains derived from one specimen sequenced in a study of blood T cell repertoires in COVID-19 (dated by TCRdb to the early 2020s). The library came from the immunoSEQ multiplex PCR assay. TCRdb took this table from immuneACCESS and kept in-frame rearrangements with V and J called. Such tables lack part of the clones; where checked against another copy, unresolved V genes explain under half of the gap, and the rest is unexplained. This sample comprises about 440,000 clones, 80% to 95% of them detected only once. The ten top clones hold about 0.57% of the sample. Sequencing input: PBMCs or T cells enriched from blood (not recorded which). These receptors were taken from a young man who had recovered from COVID-19.

The chain is built from TRBV14 and TRBJ1-2; TRBD1 matches 8 bases. Unmatched junction bases numbered 7, after V lost 2 bases and J lost 8 bases. The CDR3 spans 14 residues. Germline-derived CDR1 and CDR2 are SGHDN and FVKESK. The CDR3 is CASSQNQQGDGYTF. The CDR3 DNA reads as TGTGCCAGCAGCCAAAACCAACAGGGGGACGGCTACACCTTC. Drawing the rest from reference TRBV14 and TRBJ1-2, the complete variable domain is EAGVTQFPSHSVIEKGQTVTLRCDPISGHDNLYWYRRVMGKEIKFLLHFVKESKQDESGMPNNRFLAERTGGTYSTLKVQPAELEDSGVYFCASSQNQQGDGYTFGSGTRLTVV.

The V gene is TRBV3-1 (or the pseudogene TRBV3-2), the J gene TRBJ1-1, with 7 positions matching TRBD1. This CDR3 has 16 amino acids. Trimming cost V 0 bases and J 0 bases; bases outside gene matches: 4. The germline V gene has CDR1 LGHDT and CDR2 YNNKEL (reference sequence). Here the CDR3 DNA reads TGTGCCAGCAGCCAAGACGAGGGGGCGGTGAACACTGAAGCTTTCTTT. It translates to CASSQDEGAVNTEAFF.

The CDR3 protein is CASSGGTPTGELFF. CDR3 nucleotides: TGTGCCAGCAGCGGCGGGACGCCGACCGGGGAGCTGTTTTTT. V and J are TRBV5-5 and TRBJ2-2; the D gene is possibly TRBD2 (6 bases). Germline CDR1 and CDR2: SGHKS and YYEKEE (reference sequence). This CDR3 is 14 amino acids long. The V and J ends lost 4 bases and 5 bases respectively, with 12 bases between them.

The chain carries TRBV9 and TRBJ2-7; weak D call: TRBD2 (5 bases). Germline V gene lookup returns CDR1 SGDLS and CDR2 YYNGEE. The CDR3 has 14 residues. V was clipped by 4 bases and J by 1 base, with 12 bases between them. The CDR3 sequence: CASSPHTGSYEQYF. The DNA of the CDR3 is TGTGCCAGCAGCCCTCATACGGGGTCCTACGAGCAGTACTTC.

This clone was observed once. The CDR3 loop is CASSVGPLLGQGVHEQYF. The CDR3 nucleotides are TGTGCCAGCAGCGTAGGGCCTCTCCTGGGACAGGGGGTCCACGAGCAGTACTTC. The V call is TRBV9, the J call TRBJ2-7; 11 nucleotides match TRBD1. V gave up 0 bases and J gave up 5 bases; unmatched junction bases: 13. The CDR3 consists of 18 residues. Per the germline V gene, CDR1 is SGDLS and CDR2 is YYNGEE.

The J gene is TRBJ1-1, the V gene TRBV27; tentatively, D is TRBD1 (5 bases). CDR3 length: 13 amino acids. V gave up 4 bases and J gave up 6 bases, with 12 bases separating them. Per germline, CDR1 MNHEY and CDR2 SMNVEV (reference sequence). This CDR3 reads CASSSGRQAEAFF. The CDR3 nucleotides are TGTGCCAGCAGTTCAGGGAGGCAGGCTGAAGCTTTCTTT.

The V and J genes are TRBV18 and TRBJ2-2; possible D gene TRBD1, 5 bases. With 3 bases removed from V and 7 bases from J, the gap between germline ends came to 12 bases. From germline, CDR1 is KGHSH and CDR2 LQKENI. The length of the CDR3 is 14 residues. CDR3 sequence (DNA): TGTGCCAGCTCACCCCCAGGCGGACACGGGGAGCTGTTTTTT. Translating it yields CASSPPGGHGELFF.

The chain carries TRBV5-1 and TRBJ2-1; TRBD2 aligns across 9 bases. CDR3 length: 20 residues. V was pared by 0 bases and J by 0 bases, with 13 bases of the junction left unmatched. Germline CDR1 SGHRS, CDR2 YFSETQ. The CDR3 spells CASSLAGGAGGPLSYNEQFF. The CDR3 DNA reads as TGCGCCAGCAGCTTGGCCGGGGGAGCGGGGGGTCCCCTCTCCTACAATGAGCAGTTCTTC.

The chain recombines TRBV6-5 with TRBJ2-7, with D maybe TRBD1 (5 bases). Looked up from germline, CDR1 is MNHEY and CDR2 is SVGAGI. Trimming took 2 bases from V and 5 from J, leaving 10 bases between them. The CDR3 is 13 amino acids. CDR3 loop: CASSYSRVNEQYF. The CDR3, as DNA: TGTGCCAGCAGTTACAGCAGGGTAAACGAGCAGTACTTC.

The genes are TRBV14 and TRBJ2-5; no clear D. This CDR3 spans 14 amino acids. Germline lookup yields CDR1 SGHDN and CDR2 FVKESK. Trimming cost V 1 base and J 1 base, with 7 bases left between them. In DNA, the CDR3 is TGTGCCAGCAGCCAAGTCACGGTCCAAGAGACCCAGTACTTC. The encoded protein is CASSQVTVQETQYF.

V and J are TRBV5-6 and TRBJ2-4; 12 bases are shared with TRBD1. Germline loops: CDR1 SGHDT, CDR2 YYEEEE. The CDR3 loop spans 15 amino acids. Losses at the gene ends were 4 bases for V and 8 bases for J; bases not matched to a gene: 7. The CDR3 nucleotides read TGTGCCAGCAGCGGGTGGGACAGGGGGCTGGACATTCAGTACTTC. Translating it yields CASSGWDRGLDIQYF.

The V call is TRBV4-1, the J call TRBJ2-7, with D possibly matching TRBD1 (5 bases). V was pared by 2 bases and J by 5 bases, with 16 bases between. The CDR3 extends over 15 amino acids. Germline values: CDR1 MGHRA, CDR2 YSYEKL. CDR3 protein: CASSQPTTVYNEQYF. The CDR3 DNA reads as TGCGCCAGCAGCCAACCCACGACAGTCTACAACGAGCAGTACTTC.

The J gene is TRBJ1-2, the V gene TRBV11-3, with 7 positions matching TRBD1. With 4 bases clipped from V and 5 bases from J, the junction kept 1 base outside the gene matches. Looked up from germline, CDR1 is SGHNT and CDR2 is YENEEA. This CDR3 has 12 amino acids. In DNA form, the CDR3 reads TGTGCCAGCAGCTCGACAGGGTATGGCTACACCTTC. Translated: CASSSTGYGYTF.

This sequence joins TRBV7-2 and TRBJ2-5; unclear D gene. Looked up from germline, CDR1 is SGHTA and CDR2 is FQGNSA. Deletions cut 1 base from V and 6 bases from J, with 15 bases between. The CDR3 contains 15 residues. The CDR3 protein is CASSLVLAVAQTQYF. CDR3 in DNA: TGTGCCAGCAGCTTAGTATTAGCAGTAGCTCAGACCCAGTACTTC.

The chain links TRBV5-1 to TRBJ2-1; perhaps TRBD2 as D (7 bases). The germline V gene encodes CDR1 SGHRS and CDR2 YFSETQ. The V and J ends lost 1 base and 6 bases respectively, with 17 bases between them. The CDR3 spans 16 residues. CDR3 protein: CASSLTGQTSPNEQFF. Written as DNA, the CDR3 is TGCGCCAGCAGCTTGACCGGACAGACTAGCCCCAATGAGCAGTTCTTC.

This chain joins TRBV19 and TRBJ1-2, with D possibly matching TRBD1 (5 bases). The germline V gene encodes CDR1 LNHDA and CDR2 SQIVND (reference sequence). V dropped 3 bases and J dropped 10 bases, with 12 bases sitting between them. The CDR3 totals 12 residues. CDR3 DNA sequence: TGTGCCAGTAGTATGTCCGACAGTGCCTACACCTTC. The encoded protein is CASSMSDSAYTF.

This chain connects TRBV18 to TRBJ1-2, with 7 bases that match TRBD1. Germline V lookup: CDR1 KGHSH, CDR2 LQKENI. The V and J ends lost 3 bases and 5 bases, in that order; junction bases with no gene match: 6. The CDR3 contains 14 residues. CDR3 protein: CASSPATGWYGYTF. The CDR3 coding sequence is TGTGCCAGCTCACCTGCGACAGGGTGGTATGGCTACACCTTC.

In this sample, this clone turned up once. The chain couples TRBV6-1 to TRBJ1-1, with D unclear. This CDR3 is 17 amino acids long. Germline assignment: CDR1 MNHNS and CDR2 SASEGT. Trimming removed 4 bases from V and 0 bases from J, with 18 bases in between. The CDR3 region is CASSVPLRGGMNTEAFF. The CDR3 DNA is TGTGCCAGCAGTGTTCCCCTCCGGGGAGGAATGAACACTGAAGCTTTCTTT.

This chain connects TRBV5-1 to TRBJ1-1; no clear D. Germline V gene lookup returns CDR1 SGHRS and CDR2 YFSETQ. V was pared by 1 base and J by 3 bases, with 7 bases between. CDR3 size: 13 residues. Here the CDR3 reads CASSLSADTEAFF. Written as DNA, the CDR3 is TGCGCCAGCAGCTTGTCCGCGGACACTGAAGCTTTCTTT.

The V and J genes are TRBV7-9 and TRBJ2-3; perhaps TRBD2 as D (6 bases). The CDR3 covers 13 residues. V dropped 3 bases and J dropped 4 bases, with 8 bases sitting between them. CDR1 and CDR2 from the germline V gene are SEHNR and FQNEAQ (reference sequence). The CDR3 DNA reads TGTGCCAGCAGCTTGGCGGGACCAGATACGCAGTATTTT. Translated, it gives CASSLAGPDTQYF.

This chain connects TRBV27 to TRBJ1-2, with 8 bases aligning to TRBD1. J lost 2 bases, V lost 3 bases, and 8 bases had no gene match. In germline, CDR1 is MNHEY, CDR2 SMNVEV (reference sequence). The CDR3 is made up of 16 amino acids. This chain's CDR3 is CASSFGPGTGNYGYTF. CDR3 nucleotides: TGTGCCAGCAGTTTCGGCCCAGGGACAGGAAACTATGGCTACACCTTC.

This chain connects TRBV19 to TRBJ2-2; the match to TRBD2 covers 9 bases. CDR1 is LNHDA, CDR2 SQIVND, per germline (reference sequence). J was trimmed by 3 bases and V by 8 bases; bases with no gene match: 7. The CDR3 is made up of 15 amino acids. CDR3 sequence (DNA): TGTGCCAGTCATGACAGCGGGAGGTACACCGGGGAGCTGTTTTTT. This encodes CASHDSGRYTGELFF. Full variable domain (missing parts from reference TRBV19 and TRBJ2-2): DGGITQSPKYLFRKEGQNVTLSCEQNLNHDAMYWYRQDPGQGLRLIYYSQIVNDFQKGDIAEGYSVSREKKESFPLTVTSAQKNPTAFYLCASHDSGRYTGELFFGEGSRLTVL.